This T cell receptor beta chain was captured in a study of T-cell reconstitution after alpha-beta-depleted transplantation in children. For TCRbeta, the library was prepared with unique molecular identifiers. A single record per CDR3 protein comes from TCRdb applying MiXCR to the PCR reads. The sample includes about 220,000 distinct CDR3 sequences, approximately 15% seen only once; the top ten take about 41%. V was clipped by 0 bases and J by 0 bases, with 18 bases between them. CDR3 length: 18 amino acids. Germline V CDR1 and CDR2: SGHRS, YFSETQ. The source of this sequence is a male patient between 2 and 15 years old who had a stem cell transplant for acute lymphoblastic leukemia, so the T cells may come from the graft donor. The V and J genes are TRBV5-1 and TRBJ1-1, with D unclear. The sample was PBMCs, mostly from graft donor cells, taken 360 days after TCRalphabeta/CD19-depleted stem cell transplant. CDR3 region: CASSLAQNRREMNTEAFF. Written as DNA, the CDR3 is TGCGCCAGCAGCTTGGCCCAGAATAGGCGGGAGATGAACACTGAAGCTTTCTTT.